This T cell receptor (beta chain) originates from a study of blood T cell repertoires in COVID-19. Overall study context: Some COVID-19 samples were acute and others convalescent; all came from the United States, Italy and Spain. T cells, B-cell-depleted T cells, or PBMCs supplied cDNA or gDNA.

How the authors handled the data: From reference gene primer amplification, estimates of nucleated cell counts were derived. The repertoire was sequenced with immunoSEQ multiplex PCR; TCRdb's copy has only in-frame clones and lacks some. Clonal size and the V and J genes are those of that table, whereas D and trimming came from the DNA. The sample holds some 150,000 clones, 88% seen once. The CDR3 covers 15 residues. Germline values: CDR1 MNHNY, CDR2 SVGAGI (reference sequence). Germline trimming cut 2 bases from V and 3 bases from J; bases unmatched to any gene: 3. Sequenced: peripheral blood. The rearrangement uses TRBV6-6 and TRBJ1-1; TRBD1 agrees at 10 bases. The receptor's source is a human donor in a cohort sampled during active COVID-19. This CDR3 reads CASSYAGQGHTEAFF. The CDR3 DNA reads TGTGCCAGCAGTTACGCGGGACAGGGGCACACTGAAGCTTTCTTT.